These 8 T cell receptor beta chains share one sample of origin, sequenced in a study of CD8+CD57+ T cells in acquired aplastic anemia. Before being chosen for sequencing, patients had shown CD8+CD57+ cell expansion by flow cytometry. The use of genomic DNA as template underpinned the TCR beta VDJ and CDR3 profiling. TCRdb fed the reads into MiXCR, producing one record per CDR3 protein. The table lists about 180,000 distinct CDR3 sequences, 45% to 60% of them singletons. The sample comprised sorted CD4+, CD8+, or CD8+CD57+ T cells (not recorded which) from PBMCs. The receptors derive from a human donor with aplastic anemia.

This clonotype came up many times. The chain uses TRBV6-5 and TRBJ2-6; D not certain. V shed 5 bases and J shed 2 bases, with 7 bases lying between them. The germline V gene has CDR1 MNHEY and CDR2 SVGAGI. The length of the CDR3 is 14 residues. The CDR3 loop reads CASSVDTGANVLTF. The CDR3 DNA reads TGTGCCAGCAGTGTCGACACTGGGGCCAACGTCCTGACTTTC.

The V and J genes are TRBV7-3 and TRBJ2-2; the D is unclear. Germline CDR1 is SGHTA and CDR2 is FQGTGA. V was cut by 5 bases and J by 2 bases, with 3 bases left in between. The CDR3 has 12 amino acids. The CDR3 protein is CASSINTGELFF. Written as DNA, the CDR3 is TGTGCCAGCAGCATCAACACCGGGGAGCTGTTTTTT.

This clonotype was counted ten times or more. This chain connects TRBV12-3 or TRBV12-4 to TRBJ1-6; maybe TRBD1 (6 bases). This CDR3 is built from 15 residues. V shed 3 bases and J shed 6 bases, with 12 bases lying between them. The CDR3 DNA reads TGTGCCAGCAGTTTTGGGGGGGCTAGTAATTCACCCCTCCACTTT. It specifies CASSFGGASNSPLHF.

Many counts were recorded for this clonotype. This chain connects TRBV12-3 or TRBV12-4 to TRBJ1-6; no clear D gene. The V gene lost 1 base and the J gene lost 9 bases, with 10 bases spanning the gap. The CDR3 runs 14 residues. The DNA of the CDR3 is TGTGCCAGCAGTTTAGGGGCCGGCGGTTCACCCCTCCACTTT. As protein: CASSLGAGGSPLHF.

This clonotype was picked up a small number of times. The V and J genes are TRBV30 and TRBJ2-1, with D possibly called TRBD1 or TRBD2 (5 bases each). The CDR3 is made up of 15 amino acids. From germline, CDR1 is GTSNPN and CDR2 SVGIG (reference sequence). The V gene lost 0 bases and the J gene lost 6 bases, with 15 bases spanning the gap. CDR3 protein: CAWSVQVSAGNEQFF. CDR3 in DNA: TGTGCCTGGAGTGTACAGGTGTCGGCGGGCAATGAGCAGTTCTTC.

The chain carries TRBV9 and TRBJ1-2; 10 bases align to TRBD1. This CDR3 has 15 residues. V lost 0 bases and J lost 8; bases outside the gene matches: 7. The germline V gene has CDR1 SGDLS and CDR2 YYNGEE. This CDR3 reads CASSVGRTGGDGYTF. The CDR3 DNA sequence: TGTGCCAGCAGCGTAGGGCGGACAGGGGGAGACGGCTACACCTTC.

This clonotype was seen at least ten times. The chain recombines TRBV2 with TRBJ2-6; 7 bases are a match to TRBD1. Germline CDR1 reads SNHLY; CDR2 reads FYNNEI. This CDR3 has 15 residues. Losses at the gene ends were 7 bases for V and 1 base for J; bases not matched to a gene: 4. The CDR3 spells CASKGGASGANVLTF. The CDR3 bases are TGTGCCAGCAAAGGGGGCGCTTCTGGGGCCAACGTCCTGACTTTC.

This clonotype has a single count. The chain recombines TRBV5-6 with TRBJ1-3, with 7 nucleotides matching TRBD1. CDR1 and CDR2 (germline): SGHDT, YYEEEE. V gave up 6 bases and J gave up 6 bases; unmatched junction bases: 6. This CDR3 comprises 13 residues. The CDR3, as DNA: TGTGCCAGCATAAGACAGGGAGAAAACACCATATATTTT. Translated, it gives CASIRQGENTIYF.